Listed below are T cell receptor beta chains from one sample, sequenced in a study of regulatory T cells in long-lasting Graves disease. TCRdb used MiXCR to reprocess the multiplex PCR reads, holding one entry per CDR3 protein. This sample has about 310,000 distinct CDR3 sequences, with more than 15% found just once. The sequenced sample was peripheral blood mononuclear cells (PBMCs), obtained at new diagnosis, from a patient treated with antithyroid drugs. Receptors originate from a female donor with Graves disease. Each CDR3 is given with its conserved first and last residue.

CDR3,V,J
CASRPGGQETQYF,TRBV11-2,TRBJ2-5
CASSGTSGRLLQEYF,TRBV2,TRBJ2-7
CASTLTGRSSYNEQFF,TRBV5-6,TRBJ2-1
CASSFIKIILRGRGDQETQYF,TRBV12-3/TRBV12-4,TRBJ2-5
CASSYSLAGGYNEQFF,TRBV6-2/TRBV6-3,TRBJ2-1
CSASASGRVEQFF,TRBV20-1,TRBJ2-1
CASSSQAGVGTGELFF,TRBV5-1,TRBJ2-2
CASRPDNSYGNTIYF,TRBV7-9,TRBJ1-3
CSVPGLAGGPDTQYF,TRBV29-1,TRBJ2-3
CASSQEGGFMEFF,TRBV3-1,TRBJ2-1
CASSHGSPLSYEQYF,TRBV13,TRBJ2-7
CASSPGDRVTGYEQYF,TRBV10-1,TRBJ2-7
CASSNVFGPIKLFF,TRBV28,TRBJ1-4
CSARPSSGRGRETQHF,TRBV20-1,TRBJ2-5
CASSEAQDLLRWVNTEAFF,TRBV6-1,TRBJ1-1
CASSISSTEENEQFF,TRBV19,TRBJ2-1
CASSGGLAGGNNEQFF,TRBV6-2/TRBV6-3,TRBJ2-1
CAYKARTDTQYF,TRBV30,TRBJ2-3
CASTPTGSKRPTYNEQFF,TRBV7-9,TRBJ2-1
CSARDTRGSDTQYF,TRBV20-1,TRBJ2-3
CSVEDGHQETQYF,TRBV29-1,TRBJ2-5
CASSSVGQGVADTQYF,TRBV27,TRBJ2-3
CASSLGLAGDGETQYF,TRBV7-8,TRBJ2-5
CASGERGELFF,TRBV7-9,TRBJ2-2
CASSYSTEGGYTF,TRBV6-5,TRBJ1-2
CASSSVEGEGSYEQYF,TRBV12-3/TRBV12-4,TRBJ2-7
CASSPGLHSGANVLTF,TRBV7-9,TRBJ2-6
CASSPAGGKLFF,TRBV27,TRBJ1-4
CAWSVDARLLSGYTF,TRBV30,TRBJ1-2
CSASSPQETQYF,TRBV20-1,TRBJ2-5
CASSLLDRPATFF,TRBV6-2/TRBV6-3,TRBJ1-1
CASSQVNSGLVGDEQFF,TRBV3-1,TRBJ2-1
CASSIPDREAFF,TRBV19,TRBJ1-1
CASSPEVPRDTEAFF,TRBV9,TRBJ1-1
CATSDYGQGGETQYF,TRBV24-1,TRBJ2-5
CASRNWGQGGVRQPQHF,TRBV2,TRBJ1-5
CASSFPSGFMNGKLFF,TRBV11-2,TRBJ1-4
CASSLGLAPRDEQYF,TRBV7-9,TRBJ2-7
CSAREGGRAPEQYF,TRBV20-1,TRBJ2-7
CASSQDTTNTDTQYF,TRBV3-1,TRBJ2-3
CSVTDRRQNTEAFF,TRBV29-1,TRBJ1-1
CASSGGQSTTYEQYF,TRBV5-4,TRBJ2-7
CATLDRGRGRSGSEAFF,TRBV19,TRBJ1-1
CASSRTGFNYGYTF,TRBV3-1,TRBJ1-2
CASSGTGTSTTGELFF,TRBV9,TRBJ2-2
CASSPPEMGNEQFF,TRBV18,TRBJ2-1
CASSNRTANYGYTF,TRBV11-1,TRBJ1-2
CASSSFEKSSNEQFF,TRBV12-3/TRBV12-4,TRBJ2-1
CASRPWGYNEQFF,TRBV7-9,TRBJ2-1
CSAGGQRITEAFF,TRBV20-1,TRBJ1-1
CASSLVSLTSGFGEQFF,TRBV7-2,TRBJ2-1
CSVGPSVTAETQYF,TRBV29-1,TRBJ2-5
CASSLGRFREANEKLFF,TRBV7-6,TRBJ1-4